Each of the 23 T cell receptor beta chains below was sequenced from the same sample in a study of glioma-infiltrating T cells after dendritic cell vaccination. The time point is: after dendritic cell vaccination, including at tumor progression/relapse. The protocol was immunoSEQ multiplex PCR, while the TCRdb copy is restricted to in-frame clones and leaves out a portion. The profile shows 65,000 or so clones, roughly 86% of them singletons. The sample here was blood, taken after dendritic cell vaccination. The receptors come from a human donor with glioblastoma.

The chain is built from TRBV5-1 and TRBJ1-4, with 9 bases matching TRBD1. Trimming removed 2 bases from V and 8 bases from J; junction bases left unmatched: 4. The CDR3 totals 14 residues. Per the germline V gene, CDR1 is SGHRS and CDR2 is YFSETQ. In nucleotides, the CDR3 is TGCGCCAGCAGCTTACAGGGGGCAGGAGAAAAACTGTTTTTT. Encoded protein: CASSLQGAGEKLFF.

Regarding this clone: The germline gene is not matched at one end of the junction; a read error may be the cause. At the DNA level, this CDR3 is encoded by other sequences in the same sample as well. The chain combines TRBV18 with TRBJ2-5, with 8 bases aligning to TRBD2. CDR1 and CDR2 from the germline V gene are KGHSH and LQKENI. The CDR3 has 21 residues. The CDR3 protein is CASSPAKSGRAGGPYQETQYF. As DNA, the CDR3 is TGCGCCAGCTCACCAGCTAAGTCGGGGCGGGCGGGAGGACCGTACCAAGAGACCCAGTACTTC.

The chain uses TRBV11-3 and TRBJ2-7; D perhaps matches TRBD1 (5 bases). Germline CDR1 SGHNT, CDR2 YENEEA. This CDR3 comprises 13 residues. Trimming removed 0 bases at V and 6 bases at J, with 9 bases between. In DNA, the CDR3 is TGTGCCAGCAGCTTAGACCAGGGCTCCGAGCAGTACTTC. Translation: CASSLDQGSEQYF.

In this sample, this clone turned up once. The chain links TRBV29-1 to TRBJ1-1; D might be TRBD1 (5 bases). Trimming stripped 3 bases from V and 5 bases from J, with 10 bases between. This CDR3 is 12 amino acids long. CDR1 is SQVTM, CDR2 ANQGSEA, per germline. CDR3: CSVEVGRTEAFF. CDR3 coding DNA: TGCAGCGTTGAGGTGGGGCGGACTGAAGCTTTCTTT.

The sample holds a few counts of this clone. This chain joins TRBV6-6 and TRBJ1-2, with 10 bases fitting TRBD1. The CDR3 has 16 residues. The junction had 11 bases not matched to a gene; V was cut back by 5 bases and J by 5 bases. Germline V gene lookup returns CDR1 MNHNY and CDR2 SVGAGI (reference sequence). The CDR3 protein is CASSTGAGQGSYGYTF. Here the CDR3 DNA reads TGTGCCAGCAGTACTGGAGCGGGACAGGGGAGTTATGGCTACACCTTC.

The rearrangement uses TRBV5-4 and TRBJ2-7, with D tentatively TRBD2 (6 bases). The CDR3 length is 13 residues. The V end lost 9 bases, the J end lost 1 base, and 14 bases lay between the germline ends. In germline, CDR1 is SGHNT, CDR2 YYREEE (reference sequence). The CDR3 spells CATRERSSYEQYF. DNA for the CDR3: TGTGCCACACGGGAGCGGAGTTCCTACGAGCAGTACTTC.

This chain connects TRBV5-1 to TRBJ2-5; D is unresolved. V lost 4 bases and J 10 bases, leaving 14 bases between the germline ends. The CDR3 runs to 12 residues. Germline CDR1 reads SGHRS; CDR2 reads YFSETQ. The CDR3 region is CASSPEIEDQYF. DNA for the CDR3: TGCGCCAGCAGCCCCGAAATAGAAGACCAGTACTTC. Full variable domain (outside the CDR3, taken from reference TRBV5-1 and TRBJ2-5): KAGVTQTPRYLIKTRGQQVTLSCSPISGHRSVSWYQQTPGQGLQFLFEYFSETQRNKGNFPGRFSGRQFSNSRSEMNVSTLELGDSALYLCASSPEIEDQYFGPGTRLLVL.

The chain couples TRBV10-1 to TRBJ2-2; TRBD2 agrees at 7 bases. Germline CDR1 and CDR2: WNHNN and SYGVQD (reference sequence). This CDR3 has 17 residues. After removal of 0 bases from V and 0 bases from J, the junction contained 4 bases not matched to a gene. DNA for the CDR3: TGCGCCAGCAGTGAGTCTAGGGCGGGGGCGAACACCGGGGAGCTGTTTTTT. Its translation is CASSESRAGANTGELFF.

The rearrangement uses TRBV5-1 and TRBJ2-5, with D possibly TRBD2 on 6 matching bases. The J call may be mistaken, given a closer DNA end match to TRBJ2-7. Germline V CDR1 and CDR2: SGHRS, YFSETQ. This CDR3 comprises 15 residues. The CDR3 sequence: CASSAVGEAPYEQYF. CDR3 in DNA: TGCGCCAGCAGCGCGGTGGGGGAGGCACCCTACGAGCAGTACTTC.

V gene TRBV11-3 combines with J gene TRBJ2-5; 7 nucleotides agree with TRBD2. The DNA end is more similar to TRBJ2-7, so the J call may be wrong. The CDR3 is 16 residues long. Germline V gene data show CDR1 as SGHNT and CDR2 as YENEEA. The CDR3 reads CASSNYAGVIPGEQYF. The CDR3 nucleotides read TGTGCCAGCAGTAACTACGCGGGAGTAATCCCTGGCGAGCAGTACTTC.

This sequence joins TRBV11-3 and TRBJ1-1, with unresolved D. V lost 3 bases and J lost 1, with 6 bases in between. This CDR3 contains 13 residues. Germline V CDR1 and CDR2: SGHNT, YENEEA. The CDR3: CASSLRPNTEAFF. As DNA, the CDR3 is TGTGCCAGCAGCTTGCGCCCGAACACTGAAGCTTTCTTT. Drawing the rest from reference TRBV11-3 and TRBJ1-1, the complete variable domain is EAGVVQSPRYKIIEKKQPVAFWCNPISGHNTLYWYLQNLGQGPELLIRYENEEAVDDSQLPKDRFSAERLKGVDSTLKIQPAELGDSAVYLCASSLRPNTEAFFGQGTRLTVV.

The chain combines TRBV11-3 with TRBJ2-1; 13 nucleotides agree with TRBD2. After removal of 5 bases from V and 5 bases from J, the junction contained 12 bases not matched to a gene. CDR3 length: 18 amino acids. Germline V CDR1 and CDR2: SGHNT, YENEEA. The CDR3 is CASSPGLAGVISNNEQFF. CDR3 DNA sequence: TGTGCCAGCAGCCCCGGACTAGCGGGAGTAATCTCGAACAATGAGCAGTTCTTC.

CDR3 residues: CASSVRSGANVLTF. CDR3 nucleotide sequence: TGTGCCAGCAGCGTCCGCTCTGGGGCCAACGTCCTGACTTTC. The genes are TRBV5-6 and TRBJ2-6, with unresolved D. Germline assignment: CDR1 SGHDT and CDR2 YYEEEE. The CDR3 contains 14 residues. V lost 4 bases and J lost 0, with 5 bases in between.

The chain recombines TRBV6-4 with TRBJ2-1; maybe TRBD2 (7 bases). Germline V gene data show CDR1 as MRHNA and CDR2 as SNTAGT. Trimming removed 2 bases at V and 4 bases at J, with 12 bases between. This CDR3 spans 15 amino acids. In DNA, the CDR3 is TGTGCCAGCAGTGACGGCGGGGGCGGGTACAATGAGCAGTTCTTC. This encodes CASSDGGGGYNEQFF.

The chain couples TRBV4-2 to TRBJ2-3; 12 bases fit TRBD2. CDR1 is LGHNA and CDR2 is YNFKEQ in the germline V gene. Germline trimming cut 0 bases from V and 0 bases from J; bases unmatched to any gene: 4. The CDR3 is 18 amino acids. Here the CDR3 DNA reads TGTGCCAGCAGCCAAGATCTAGCGGGGGGGCCTAGCACAGATACGCAGTATTTT. This gives the protein CASSQDLAGGPSTDTQYF.

V is TRBV18 and J is TRBJ1-2; 10 bases are shared with TRBD1. Germline V gene data show CDR1 as KGHSH and CDR2 as LQKENI. V lost 2 bases to trimming and J lost 8 bases; unmatched junction nucleotides: 2. The CDR3 contains 13 residues. CDR3 sequence reads: CASSPGQGDGYTF. CDR3 DNA: TGTGCCAGCTCACCAGGACAGGGGGACGGCTACACCTTC.

The V call is TRBV19, the J call TRBJ1-2; TRBD1 agrees at 9 bases. J was trimmed by 2 bases and V by 9 bases; bases with no gene match: 13. The germline V gene encodes CDR1 LNHDA and CDR2 SQIVND (reference sequence). CDR3 length equals 16 residues. CDR3 protein: CASYLDRGTKNYGYTF. CDR3 coding DNA: TGTGCCAGCTACTTGGACAGGGGCACTAAAAACTATGGCTACACCTTC.

This chain connects TRBV19 to TRBJ2-2; TRBD2 aligns across 9 bases. Germline CDR1 reads LNHDA; CDR2 reads SQIVND (reference sequence). With 3 bases clipped from V and 4 bases from J, the junction kept 6 bases outside the gene matches. The length of the CDR3 is 16 residues. CDR3 coding DNA: TGTGCCAGTAGTATGGGTAGCGGGGGTACCACCGGGGAGCTGTTTTTT. Amino acids: CASSMGSGGTTGELFF.

The gene calls are TRBV2 and TRBJ2-7; D is perhaps TRBD2 (6 bases). V lost 6 bases and J 2 bases, leaving 8 bases between the germline ends. The CDR3 is 12 residues long. The germline gives CDR1 SNHLY, CDR2 FYNNEI. CDR3 sequence: CASRRGTYEQYF. DNA for the CDR3: TGTGCCAGCAGGCGGGGAACCTACGAGCAGTACTTC. The variable domain in full, completed from reference TRBV2 and TRBJ2-7, reads EPEVTQTPSHQVTQMGQEVILRCVPISNHLYFYWYRQILGQKVEFLVSFYNNEISEKSEIFDDQFSVERPDGSNFTLKIRSTKLEDSAMYFCASRRGTYEQYFGPGTRLTVT.

The CDR3 loop is CSFISTGPYEQYF. CDR3 nucleotide sequence: TGCAGCTTTATTTCGACAGGACCCTACGAGCAGTACTTC. The rearrangement joins TRBV29-1 to TRBJ2-7; possible D gene TRBD1, 6 bases. This CDR3 region has 13 residues. The germline V gene encodes CDR1 SQVTM and CDR2 ANQGSEA. V was trimmed by 8 bases and J by 2 bases, leaving 16 bases between them.

The rearrangement links TRBV19 to TRBJ1-4; 8 bases agree with TRBD1. The CDR3 length is 13 residues. Unmatched junction bases numbered 6, after V lost 7 bases and J lost 8 bases. CDR1 and CDR2 (germline): LNHDA, SQIVND (reference sequence). CDR3 loop: CASNGQGHEKLFF. CDR3 DNA: TGTGCCAGTAACGGACAGGGCCACGAAAAACTGTTTTTT.

The chain couples TRBV6-5 to TRBJ1-3; 12 bases match TRBD1. The CDR3 loop spans 15 amino acids. Germline trimming cut 6 bases from V and 3 bases from J; bases unmatched to any gene: 3. Germline CDR1 MNHEY, CDR2 SVGAGI. The CDR3 spells CASRGQGASGNTIYF. In DNA form, the CDR3 reads TGTGCCAGCAGGGGACAGGGGGCTAGTGGAAACACCATATATTTT.

The J gene is TRBJ2-1, the V gene TRBV28, with D possibly TRBD2 on 5 matching bases. CDR3 size: 14 residues. V lost 7 bases, J lost 4 bases, and 14 bases lay in between. CDR1 and CDR2 from the germline V gene are MDHEN and SYDVKM. In DNA form, the CDR3 reads TGTGCCAGCACCCTAGCTGCCGTATACAATGAGCAGTTCTTC. Its protein is CASTLAAVYNEQFF.